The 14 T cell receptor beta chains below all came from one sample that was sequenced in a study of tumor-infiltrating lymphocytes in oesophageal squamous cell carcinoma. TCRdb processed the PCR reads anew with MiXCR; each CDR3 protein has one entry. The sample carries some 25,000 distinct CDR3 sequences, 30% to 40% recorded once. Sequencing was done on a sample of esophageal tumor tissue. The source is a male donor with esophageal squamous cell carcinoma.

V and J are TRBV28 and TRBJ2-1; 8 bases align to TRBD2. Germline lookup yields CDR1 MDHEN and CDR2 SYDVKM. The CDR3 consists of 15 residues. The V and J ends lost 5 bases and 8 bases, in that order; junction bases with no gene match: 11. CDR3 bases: TGTGCCAGCAGTGCCACTAGCGGACTTAGGGATGAGCAGTTCTTC. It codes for CASSATSGLRDEQFF.

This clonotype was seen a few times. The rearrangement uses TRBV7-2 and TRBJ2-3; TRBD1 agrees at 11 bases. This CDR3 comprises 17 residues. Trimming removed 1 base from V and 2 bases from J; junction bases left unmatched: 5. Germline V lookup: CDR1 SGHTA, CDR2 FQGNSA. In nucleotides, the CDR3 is TGTGCCAGCAGCTTAGTTGGGACAGGGGGTTTCACAGATACGCAGTATTTT. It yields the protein CASSLVGTGGFTDTQYF.

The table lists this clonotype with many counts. The DNA of the CDR3 is TGTGCCAGCAAAGGACTAGCGGGCGGAGGTTCCTACGAGCAGTACTTC. Translation gives CASKGLAGGGSYEQYF. This chain uses TRBV6-1 with TRBJ2-7; TRBD2 matches 11 bases. The CDR3 sequence is 16 residues long. The germline V gene has CDR1 MNHNS and CDR2 SASEGT. J was trimmed by 1 base and V by 7 bases; bases with no gene match: 9.

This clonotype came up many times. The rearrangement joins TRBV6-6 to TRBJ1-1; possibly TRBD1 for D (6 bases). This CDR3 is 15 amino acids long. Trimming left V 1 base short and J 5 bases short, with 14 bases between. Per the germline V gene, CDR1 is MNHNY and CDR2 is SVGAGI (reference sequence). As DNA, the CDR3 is TGTGCCAGCAGTTACTGGGCAGGGGAGGGGACTGAAGCTTTCTTT. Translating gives CASSYWAGEGTEAFF.

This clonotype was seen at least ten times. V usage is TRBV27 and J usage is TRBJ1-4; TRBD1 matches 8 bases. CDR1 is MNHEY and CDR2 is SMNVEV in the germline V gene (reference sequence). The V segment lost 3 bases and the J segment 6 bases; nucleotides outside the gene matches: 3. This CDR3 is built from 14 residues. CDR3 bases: TGTGCCAGCAGTTTCGGACAGGGTTATGAAAAACTGTTTTTT. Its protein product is CASSFGQGYEKLFF.

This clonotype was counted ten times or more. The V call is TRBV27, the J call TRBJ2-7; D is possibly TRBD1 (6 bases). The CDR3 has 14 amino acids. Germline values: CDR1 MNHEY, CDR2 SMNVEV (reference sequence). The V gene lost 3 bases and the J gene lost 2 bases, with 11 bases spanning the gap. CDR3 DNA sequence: TGTGCCAGCAGTTTCAGGGGCCCTGCCTACGAGCAGTACTTC. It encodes CASSFRGPAYEQYF.

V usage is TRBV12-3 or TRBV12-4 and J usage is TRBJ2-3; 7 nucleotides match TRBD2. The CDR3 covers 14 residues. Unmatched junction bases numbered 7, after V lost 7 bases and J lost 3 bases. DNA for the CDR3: TGTGCCAGCACCCTACTAGCGAGGACAGATACGCAGTATTTT. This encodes CASTLLARTDTQYF.

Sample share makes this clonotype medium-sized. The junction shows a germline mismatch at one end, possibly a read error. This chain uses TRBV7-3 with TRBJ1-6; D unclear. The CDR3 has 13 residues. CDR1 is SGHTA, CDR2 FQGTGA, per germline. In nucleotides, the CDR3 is TGTGCCAGCAGCTCCTCCAATAATTCACCCCTCCACTTT. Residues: CASSSSNNSPLHF.

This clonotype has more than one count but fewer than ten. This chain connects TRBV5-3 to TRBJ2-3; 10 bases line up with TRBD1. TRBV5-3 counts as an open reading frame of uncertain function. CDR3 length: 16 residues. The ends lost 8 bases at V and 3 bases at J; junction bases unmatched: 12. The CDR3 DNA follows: TGTGCCAGCAGAACGCCCGGGACAGGGGAAACAGATACGCAGTATTTT. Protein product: CASRTPGTGETDTQYF.

CDR3 nucleotides: TGTGCCAGCAGCGCCAACTATGGCTACACCTTC. Protein sequence: CASSANYGYTF. J is TRBJ1-2 and V is TRBV5-6; D is unclear. Germline assignment: CDR1 SGHDT and CDR2 YYEEEE. This CDR3 spans 11 amino acids. V was clipped by 4 bases and J by 2 bases, with 3 bases between them.

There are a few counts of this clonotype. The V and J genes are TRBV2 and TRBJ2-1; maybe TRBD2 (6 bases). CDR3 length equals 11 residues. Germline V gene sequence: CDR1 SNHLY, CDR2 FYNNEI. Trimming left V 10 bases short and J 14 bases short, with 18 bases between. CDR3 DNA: TGTGCCACCTCCGAGGAGGGGCGTAAGTTCTTC. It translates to CATSEEGRKFF. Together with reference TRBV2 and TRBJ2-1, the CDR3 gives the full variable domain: EPEVTQTPSHQVTQMGQEVILRCVPISNHLYFYWYRQILGQKVEFLVSFYNNEISEKSEIFDDQFSVERPDGSNFTLKIRSTKLEDSAMYFCATSEEGRKFFGPGTRLTVL.

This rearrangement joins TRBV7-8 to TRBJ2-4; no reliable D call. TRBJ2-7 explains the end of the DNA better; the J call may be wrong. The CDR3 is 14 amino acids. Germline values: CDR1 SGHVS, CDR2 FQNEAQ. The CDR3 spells CASSLEGKSYEQYF. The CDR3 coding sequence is TGTGCCAGCAGCTTAGAGGGCAAGTCCTACGAGCAGTACTTC.

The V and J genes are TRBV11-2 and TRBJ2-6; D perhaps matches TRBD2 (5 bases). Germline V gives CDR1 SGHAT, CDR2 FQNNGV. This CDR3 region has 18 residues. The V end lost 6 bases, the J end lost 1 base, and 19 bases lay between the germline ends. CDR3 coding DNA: TGTGCCAGCAGTTTAAGGAACCCCGGGATTTCTGGGGCCAACGTCCTGACTTTC. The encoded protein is CASSLRNPGISGANVLTF.

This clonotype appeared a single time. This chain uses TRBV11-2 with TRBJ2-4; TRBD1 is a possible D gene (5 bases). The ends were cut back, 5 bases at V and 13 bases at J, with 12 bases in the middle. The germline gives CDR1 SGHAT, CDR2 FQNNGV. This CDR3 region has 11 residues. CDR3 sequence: CASSEQVKQYF. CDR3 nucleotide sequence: TGTGCCAGCAGCGAACAGGTCAAGCAGTACTTC.